This TCR beta chain derives from a study of CD8+ T cells in alopecia areata. After isolation, RNA underwent reverse transcription to generate cDNA as the sequencing template. The method was immunoSEQ multiplex PCR; TCRdb's version includes in-frame clones alone and lacks a portion of them. The sample includes more than 95,000 clones, 61% of them seen just once. About this clone: Its specificity is unknown.

The germline V and J ends were trimmed by 4 bases and 0 bases, with 12 bases remaining between them. Germline V gene sequence: CDR1 MGHDK, CDR2 SYGVNS. This CDR3 is 16 amino acids long. Study-level findings and limits: Although TCR sharing was seen in mice, sharing across patients was less clear, possibly for HLA-related reasons. Lesional scalp, notably in alopecia totalis/universalis, had clonality above that of normal scalp.

Described treatment: oral pan-JAK inhibitor, 5-10 mg twice daily. Sequenced here: CD4+ T cells sorted from blood, sampled at week 4, from a patient treated with tofacitinib. The receptor was isolated from a human donor with alopecia areata. The gene calls are TRBV25-1 and TRBJ2-2; possibly TRBD2 for D (6 bases). The CDR3 is CASSVAGQTNTGELFF. The CDR3 DNA sequence: TGTGCCAGCAGTGTGGCGGGGCAAACGAACACCGGGGAGCTGTTTTTT.